One and the same sample provided the 22 T cell receptor beta chains below, sequenced in a study of memory CD4+ T cells and cytomegalovirus serostatus. Clones were sequenced by immunoSEQ multiplex PCR, and TCRdb holds only the in-frame ones, with some missing. Of tens of thousands of clones listed, around 83% were seen once; the top ten hold roughly 1.5%. The sort gate was single viable CD3+CD4+CD8-CD45RO+ cells for memory CD4+ T cells. Sequenced: memory CD4+ T cells from blood. The receptors derive from an adult in good health and CMV-seropositive.

The J gene is TRBJ2-3, the V gene TRBV5-1, with D maybe TRBD2 (7 bases). V gave up 4 bases and J gave up 0 bases, with 12 bases separating them. In germline, CDR1 is SGHRS, CDR2 YFSETQ. The CDR3 runs 15 residues. The CDR3 coding sequence is TGCGCCAGCAGCGAGGGGGGGGTAAGCACAGATACGCAGTATTTT. Its protein product is CASSEGGVSTDTQYF.

The chain combines TRBV28 with TRBJ2-2; 8 nucleotides match TRBD2. Looked up from germline, CDR1 is MDHEN and CDR2 is SYDVKM. The CDR3 has 19 residues. The V and J ends lost 5 bases and 1 base, in that order; junction bases with no gene match: 15. The CDR3 DNA sequence: TGTGCCAGCAGTCTCTTTATAAGCGGGAGTGGGGGGAACACCGGGGAGCTGTTTTTT. Translated: CASSLFISGSGGNTGELFF.

V gene TRBV7-2 combines with J gene TRBJ2-7; either TRBD1 or TRBD2 may fit D (5 bases each). CDR3 size: 16 residues. V was pared by 4 bases and J by 0 bases, with 16 bases between. CDR1 SGHTA and CDR2 FQGNSA come from the germline V gene. This chain's CDR3 is CASSSQGARGSYEQYF. The CDR3 DNA sequence: TGTGCCAGCAGCTCGCAAGGGGCCCGGGGCTCCTACGAGCAGTACTTC.

V and J are TRBV7-2 and TRBJ2-7; a weak D match, TRBD2 (6 bases). Trimming pared 1 base from V and 4 bases from J, leaving 14 bases between. Germline lookup yields CDR1 SGHTA and CDR2 FQGNSA. CDR3 length: 15 residues. The CDR3 DNA is TGTGCCAGCAGCTTAGGGGGAGGTCAGGCTTACGAGCAGTACTTC. Its protein product is CASSLGGGQAYEQYF.

The genes are TRBV10-2 and TRBJ2-7; no firm D call. There are 14 residues in the CDR3. Between the trimmed V and J ends, which lost 3 bases and 2 bases, there was a span of 11 bases. Per germline, CDR1 WSHSY and CDR2 SAAADI. The CDR3 DNA reads as TGCGCCAGCAGTGATTTGTCGGAAACCTACGAGCAGTACTTC. This sequence encodes CASSDLSETYEQYF.

With respect to this clone: At the DNA level, this CDR3 is encoded by other sequences in the same sample as well. The rearrangement joins TRBV5-6 to TRBJ1-2; a weak D match, TRBD1 (6 bases). The germline V and J ends were trimmed by 2 bases and 5 bases, with 13 bases remaining between them. Germline-derived CDR1 and CDR2 are SGHDT and YYEEEE. The CDR3 spans 14 residues. The CDR3 is CASSFQGTLYGYTF. The CDR3 bases are TGTGCCAGCAGCTTCCAGGGGACTCTATATGGCTACACCTTC.

This chain links TRBV7-9 with TRBJ1-1; D might be TRBD1 (6 bases). In germline, CDR1 is SEHNR, CDR2 FQNEAQ (reference sequence). This CDR3 comprises 15 residues. V was cut by 2 bases and J by 10 bases, with 20 bases left in between. The CDR3 DNA sequence: TGTGCCAGCAGCTTATTTGGGGGCGAACCTAAAAGAGCTTTCTTT. Protein product: CASSLFGGEPKRAFF.

Only a few counts were recorded for this clone. V usage is TRBV5-4 and J usage is TRBJ1-4; possibly TRBD1 for D (5 bases). Per the germline V gene, CDR1 is SGHNT and CDR2 is YYREEE (reference sequence). The CDR3 has 17 residues. V dropped 4 bases and J dropped 0 bases, with 16 bases sitting between them. CDR3 in amino acids: CASSPGTQNPTNEKLFF. The CDR3 coding sequence is TGTGCCAGCAGCCCCGGGACTCAGAACCCAACTAATGAAAAACTGTTTTTT. Looking up the rest from reference TRBV5-4 and TRBJ1-4 gives the full variable domain: ETGVTQSPTHLIKTRGQQVTLRCSSQSGHNTVSWYQQALGQGPQFIFQYYREEENGRGNFPPRFSGLQFPNYSSELNVNALELDDSALYLCASSPGTQNPTNEKLFFGSGTQLSVL.

The chain carries TRBV7-9 and TRBJ2-2, with 10 bases matching TRBD1. The length of the CDR3 is 16 residues. The junction had 3 bases not matched to a gene; V was cut back by 2 bases and J by 3 bases. Germline V lookup: CDR1 SEHNR, CDR2 FQNEAQ (reference sequence). The chain's CDR3 is CASSLWGTGDTGELFF. CDR3 nucleotides: TGTGCCAGCAGCTTATGGGGGACAGGGGACACCGGGGAGCTGTTTTTT.

This sequence joins TRBV7-2 and TRBJ1-1, with 10 bases identical to TRBD1. CDR1 and CDR2 (germline): SGHTA, FQGNSA. Trimming cost V 5 bases and J 10 bases; bases outside gene matches: 4. This CDR3 region has 12 residues. The CDR3 spells CASSVGQGGAFF. CDR3 sequence (DNA): TGTGCCAGCAGCGTCGGACAGGGGGGAGCTTTCTTT. The entire variable domain, with the rest obtained from reference TRBV7-2 and TRBJ1-1, is as follows: GAGVSQSPSNKVTEKGKDVELRCDPISGHTALYWYRQSLGQGLEFLIYFQGNSAPDKSGLPSDRFSAERTGGSVSTLTIQRTQQEDSAVYLCASSVGQGGAFFGQGTRLTVV.

The chain links TRBV7-9 to TRBJ1-6; maybe TRBD1 (5 bases). The V end lost 1 base, the J end lost 5 bases, and 12 bases lay between the germline ends. The V gene's germline CDR1 is SEHNR and CDR2 FQNEAQ (reference sequence). This CDR3 comprises 16 residues. In DNA, the CDR3 is TGTGCCAGCAGCTTAGTATCAGGGCCTGATAATTCACCCCTCCACTTT. Residues: CASSLVSGPDNSPLHF.

The chain recombines TRBV2 with TRBJ2-7; D tentatively fits TRBD1 or TRBD2 (5 bases each). The germline CDR1 and CDR2 sequences are SNHLY and FYNNEI. This CDR3 region has 14 residues. V dropped 4 bases and J dropped 5 bases, with 15 bases sitting between them. The CDR3 spells CASSGMGVAHEQYF. The CDR3 coding sequence is TGTGCCAGCAGTGGAATGGGGGTAGCCCACGAGCAGTACTTC.

J is TRBJ2-6 and V is TRBV30; 10 nucleotides line up with TRBD1. The V gene end was trimmed by 0 bases and the J gene end by 4 bases; junction bases not matched to a gene: 6. The CDR3 length is 17 residues. Germline V gene sequence: CDR1 GTSNPN, CDR2 SVGIG (reference sequence). In DNA, the CDR3 is TGTGCCTGGAGTGTACGACAGGGGGCGCAAGGGGCCAACGTCCTGACTTTC. This encodes CAWSVRQGAQGANVLTF.

This chain joins TRBV6-1 and TRBJ2-7; possibly TRBD1 or TRBD2 for D (5 bases each). The CDR3 sequence is 10 residues long. Trimming took 7 bases from V and 9 from J, leaving 10 bases between them. Looked up from germline, CDR1 is MNHNS and CDR2 is SASEGT. The CDR3 sequence: CASNGAWQYF. The CDR3 region has the DNA TGTGCCAGCAACGGGGCGTGGCAGTACTTC.

The J gene is TRBJ1-6, the V gene TRBV5-1, with D tentatively TRBD1 (6 bases). Trimming took 1 base from V and 8 from J, leaving 16 bases between them. Germline V CDR1 and CDR2: SGHRS, YFSETQ. This CDR3 contains 16 residues. CDR3 nucleotide sequence: TGCGCCAGCAGCTTGCTAGCTGGGGGCGGAGATTCACCCCTCCACTTT. As protein: CASSLLAGGGDSPLHF.

The chain links TRBV5-5 to TRBJ1-2; perhaps TRBD1 as D (6 bases). V lost 0 bases to trimming and J lost 6 bases, with 6 bases between them. Germline loops: CDR1 SGHKS, CDR2 YYEKEE (reference sequence). The CDR3 sequence is 12 residues long. CDR3 DNA sequence: TGTGCCAGCAGCTTGGACAGGGATGGCTACACCTTC. Amino acid sequence: CASSLDRDGYTF.

The chain combines TRBV30 with TRBJ1-3; the D is unclear. Trimming removed 1 base from V and 4 bases from J, with 8 bases in between. CDR1 GTSNPN and CDR2 SVGIG come from the germline V gene (reference sequence). The CDR3 spans 13 residues. The CDR3 here is CAWSAIGGNTIYF. The CDR3 DNA sequence: TGTGCCTGGAGTGCGATTGGGGGAAACACCATATATTTT.

The CDR3 nucleotides read TGTGCCAGCAGCGTAGGCTGGAGACAGCCCCAGCATTTT. Translated, it gives CASSVGWRQPQHF. The rearrangement joins TRBV9 to TRBJ1-5; D is undetermined. Deletions cut 0 bases from V and 7 bases from J, with 8 bases between. CDR3 length: 13 residues. Germline CDR1 SGDLS, CDR2 YYNGEE.

The rearrangement uses TRBV27 and TRBJ2-3; D unclear. Germline loops: CDR1 MNHEY, CDR2 SMNVEV (reference sequence). The CDR3 totals 15 residues. V was cut by 4 bases and J by 4 bases, with 15 bases left in between. The CDR3 sequence: CASSSRNKRADTQYF. The DNA for the CDR3 is TGTGCCAGCAGTTCACGTAACAAACGGGCAGATACGCAGTATTTT.

The chain employs TRBV23-1 and TRBJ2-1, with 7 bases aligning to TRBD2. TRBV23-1 is marked as an open reading frame, function uncertain. CDR3 length: 17 residues. V was clipped by 8 bases and J by 3 bases; unmatched bases: 16. The CDR3 here is CASGPAGVVQNYNEQFF. In nucleotides, the CDR3 is TGCGCCAGCGGACCCGCGGGGGTAGTCCAGAACTACAATGAGCAGTTCTTC.

The chain couples TRBV4-1 to TRBJ2-1; 11 bases match TRBD2. J lost 4 bases, V lost 7 bases, and 9 bases had no gene match. In germline, CDR1 is MGHRA, CDR2 YSYEKL. This CDR3 spans 16 amino acids. The CDR3 bases are TGCGCCAGCACCAAGGGACTAGCGGACCTATACAATGAGCAGTTCTTC. Residues: CASTKGLADLYNEQFF.

The V call is TRBV7-2, the J call TRBJ1-2; maybe TRBD1 (6 bases). This CDR3 region has 13 residues. V was clipped by 7 bases and J by 6 bases, with 15 bases between them. Germline V gene lookup returns CDR1 SGHTA and CDR2 FQGNSA. The CDR3 sequence: CASTPGTTNGYTF. The DNA of the CDR3 is TGTGCCAGCACCCCCGGGACAACTAATGGCTACACCTTC.